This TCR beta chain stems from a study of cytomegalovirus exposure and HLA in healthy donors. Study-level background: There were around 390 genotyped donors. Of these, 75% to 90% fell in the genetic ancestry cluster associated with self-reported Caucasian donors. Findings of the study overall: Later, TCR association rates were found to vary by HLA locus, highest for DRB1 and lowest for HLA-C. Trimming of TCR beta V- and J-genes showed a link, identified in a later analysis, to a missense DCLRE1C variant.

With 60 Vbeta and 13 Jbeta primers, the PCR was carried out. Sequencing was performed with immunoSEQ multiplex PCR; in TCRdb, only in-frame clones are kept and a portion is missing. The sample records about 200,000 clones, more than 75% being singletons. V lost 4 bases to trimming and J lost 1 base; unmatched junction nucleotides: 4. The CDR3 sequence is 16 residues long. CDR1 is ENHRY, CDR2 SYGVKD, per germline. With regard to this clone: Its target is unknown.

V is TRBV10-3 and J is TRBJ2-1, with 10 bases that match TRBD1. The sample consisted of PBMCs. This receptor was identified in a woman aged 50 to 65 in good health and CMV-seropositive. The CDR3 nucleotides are TGTGCCATCAGTGGGACAGGGGGTTGGTCCTACAATGAGCAGTTCTTC. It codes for CAISGTGGWSYNEQFF.